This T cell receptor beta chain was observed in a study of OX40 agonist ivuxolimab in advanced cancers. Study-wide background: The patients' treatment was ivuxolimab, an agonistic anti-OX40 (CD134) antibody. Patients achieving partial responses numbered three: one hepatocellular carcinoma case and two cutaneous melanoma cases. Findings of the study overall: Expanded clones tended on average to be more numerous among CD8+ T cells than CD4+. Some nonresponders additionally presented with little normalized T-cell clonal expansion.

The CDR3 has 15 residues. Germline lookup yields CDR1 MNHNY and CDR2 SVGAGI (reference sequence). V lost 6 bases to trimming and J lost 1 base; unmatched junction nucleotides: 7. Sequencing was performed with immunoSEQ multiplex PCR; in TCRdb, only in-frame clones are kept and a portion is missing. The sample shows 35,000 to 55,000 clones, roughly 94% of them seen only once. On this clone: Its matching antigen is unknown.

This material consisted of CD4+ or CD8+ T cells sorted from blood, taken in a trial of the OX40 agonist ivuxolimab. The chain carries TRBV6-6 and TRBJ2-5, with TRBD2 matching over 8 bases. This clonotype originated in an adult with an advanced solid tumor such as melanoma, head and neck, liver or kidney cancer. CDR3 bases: TGTGCCAGCAGCGAAAAGCGGGGGAGCCAAGAGACCCAGTACTTC. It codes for CASSEKRGSQETQYF.